These T cell receptor beta chains were read from a single sample in a study of blood T cell repertoires in COVID-19. Assay used: immunoSEQ multiplex PCR; TCRdb lists only in-frame clones, some missing. The data show about 120,000 clones, more than 75% seen once. Sequenced sample: peripheral blood. These receptors were collected from a man between 60 and 70 years old with acute or convalescent COVID-19. CDR3s include the opening cysteine and the closing phenylalanine or tryptophan. Each record gives: V gene, J gene, CDR3 protein.

V: TRBV6-5
J: TRBJ2-4
CDR3: CASSPGTNRNIQYF

V: TRBV6-5
J: TRBJ1-3
CDR3: CASSYAAQAGNTIYF

V: TRBV7-3
J: TRBJ2-1
CDR3: CASSRTARSYNEQFF

V: TRBV20-1
J: TRBJ2-1
CDR3: CSARPLNEQFF

V: TRBV9
J: TRBJ2-3
CDR3: CASSVGGGDPDTQYF

V: TRBV7-2
J: TRBJ2-5
CDR3: CASSLTLQETQYF

V: TRBV6-2/TRBV6-3
J: TRBJ2-2
CDR3: CASSSRSLTVQNTGELFF

V: TRBV14
J: TRBJ2-1
CDR3: CASSRGGSGTTYNEQFF

V: TRBV24-1
J: TRBJ2-2
CDR3: CATSGRRDRDPTGELFF

V: TRBV13
J: TRBJ2-1
CDR3: CASSLYGGGGNEQFF

V: TRBV9
J: TRBJ2-1
CDR3: CASSVGVYNEQFF

V: TRBV12-3/TRBV12-4
J: TRBJ1-6
CDR3: CASSLDSNSPLHF

V: TRBV9
J: TRBJ1-3
CDR3: CASSVGLPTGNTIYF

V: TRBV11-2
J: TRBJ2-3
CDR3: CASSSPGVITDTQYF

V: TRBV2
J: TRBJ2-2
CDR3: CASSPGHSTGELFF

V: TRBV7-8
J: TRBJ2-5
CDR3: CASTVGTVQETQYF

V: TRBV25-1
J: TRBJ1-1
CDR3: CAWTGYMNTEAFF

V: TRBV6-6
J: TRBJ2-7
CDR3: CASSSSGTGVF

V: TRBV27
J: TRBJ1-5
CDR3: CASSPHEGTIGNQPQHF

V: TRBV11-2
J: TRBJ1-4
CDR3: CASSSGQGATNEKLFF

V: TRBV29-1
J: TRBJ2-7
CDR3: CSVNDGSYEQYF

V: TRBV13
J: TRBJ2-5
CDR3: CASSSRRLEEGTQYF

V: TRBV28
J: TRBJ1-5
CDR3: CASSWDRAYGPQHF

V: TRBV11-2
J: TRBJ2-1
CDR3: CASSSPSGVQVEQFF

V: TRBV7-2
J: TRBJ2-3
CDR3: CASSLGLYTDTQYF

V: TRBV12-3/TRBV12-4
J: TRBJ2-2
CDR3: CASRQGVTGELFF

V: TRBV6-5
J: TRBJ1-1
CDR3: CASSYPKGQGNTEAFF

V: TRBV6-5
J: TRBJ2-7
CDR3: CASIGRGGEGYEQYF

V: TRBV18
J: TRBJ2-1
CDR3: CASSPLRKDNEQFF

V: TRBV29-1
J: TRBJ2-1
CDR3: CSVGSTSGGYNEQFF

V: TRBV11-2
J: TRBJ2-1
CDR3: CASSSGPGRNEQFF

V: TRBV30
J: TRBJ1-5
CDR3: CACSTGTDQPQHF

V: TRBV10-3
J: TRBJ2-7
CDR3: CAISDPTSGSYEQYF

V: TRBV28
J: TRBJ2-1
CDR3: CATYPSGLARNEQFF

V: TRBV28
J: TRBJ1-1
CDR3: CASSPRGGPAEAFF

V: TRBV7-8
J: TRBJ2-7
CDR3: CASSLGLAGGTSYEQYF

V: TRBV6-5
J: TRBJ1-2
CDR3: CASNQGYGYTF

V: TRBV19
J: TRBJ2-5
CDR3: CASTPTGRGGETQYF

V: TRBV4-2
J: TRBJ2-1
CDR3: CASSPLAGGSSYNEQFF

V: TRBV16
J: TRBJ2-7
CDR3: CASSLDRGAYEQYF

V: TRBV19
J: TRBJ2-5
CDR3: CASSTGGGVTETQYF

V: TRBV10-3
J: TRBJ2-7
CDR3: CAIRVTSGTLEQYF

V: TRBV19
J: TRBJ2-2
CDR3: CASSINRGSTGELFF

V: TRBV7-2
J: TRBJ2-3
CDR3: CASSLAGTGGTDTQYF

V: TRBV27
J: TRBJ2-1
CDR3: CASSLGDSYNEQFF

V: TRBV7-9
J: TRBJ1-1
CDR3: CASSPTEEAFF

V: TRBV27
J: TRBJ2-3
CDR3: CASSPGTSGRVGTDTQYF

V: TRBV7-3
J: TRBJ2-1
CDR3: CASSTLEGGPYNEQFF

V: TRBV19
J: TRBJ1-5
CDR3: CASSIDNTQGRQPQHF

V: TRBV5-1
J: TRBJ2-5
CDR3: CASSFDYRGETQYF

V: TRBV7-3
J: TRBJ2-3
CDR3: CASSLATADTQYF

V: TRBV28
J: TRBJ2-1
CDR3: CASGPHVGEQFF

V: TRBV4-3
J: TRBJ2-3
CDR3: CASSQEAGAGAPTQYF

V: TRBV19
J: TRBJ2-7
CDR3: CASQDRGVGTYEQYF